Listed below are T cell receptor beta chains from one sample, sequenced in a study of blood T cell repertoires in COVID-19. The method was immunoSEQ multiplex PCR; TCRdb's version includes in-frame clones alone and lacks a portion of them. The sample contains about 64,000 clones, over 75% of which appear only once. The sequenced sample consisted of peripheral blood. These receptors were obtained from a man over 45 with active COVID-19. CDR3s include the opening cysteine and the closing phenylalanine or tryptophan. D genes are given only for firm matches. The size field is filled for only some rows; it gives once, few, many or a size class.

clone size,J gene,D gene,V gene,CDR3 protein,CDR3 DNA
NA,TRBJ2-5,NA,TRBV19,CASRQAPYEETQYF,TGTGCCTCCAGACAGGCCCCGTACGAAGAGACCCAGTACTTC
NA,TRBJ2-7,NA,TRBV28,CATEHYEQYF,TGTGCCACGGAGCACTACGAGCAGTACTTC
NA,TRBJ2-5,TRBD2,TRBV2,CASVAGGPTTQETQYF,TGTGCCAGCGTGGCGGGAGGGCCCACGACACAAGAGACCCAGTACTTC
NA,TRBJ2-7,TRBD1,TRBV12-3/TRBV12-4,CASSGTGGYEQYF,TGTGCCAGCTCCGGGACAGGGGGCTACGAGCAGTACTTC
NA,TRBJ2-3,NA,TRBV11-3,CASSPRTPPDTQYF,TGTGCCAGCAGTCCTAGGACACCTCCAGATACGCAGTATTTT
NA,TRBJ2-1,NA,TRBV7-2,CASSLELNNEQFF,TGTGCCAGCAGCTTAGAACTGAACAATGAGCAGTTCTTC
NA,TRBJ1-3,NA,TRBV6-2/TRBV6-3,CASSYNAVGNTIYF,TGTGCCAGCAGTTACAACGCAGTTGGAAACACCATATATTTT
NA,TRBJ1-1,NA,TRBV18,CASSRASGTEAFF,TGTGCCAGCTCACGGGCTTCGGGAACTGAAGCTTTCTTT
NA,TRBJ1-1,TRBD1,TRBV25-1,CASSRTGDTEAFF,TGTGCCAGCTCCCGGACAGGGGATACTGAAGCTTTCTTT
NA,TRBJ2-3,TRBD2,TRBV2,CASSASGLSTDTQYF,TGTGCCAGCAGCGCTAGCGGGCTGAGCACAGATACGCAGTATTTT
NA,TRBJ1-5,NA,TRBV24-1,CATSDPADSGPQHF,TGTGCCACCAGTGACCCCGCGGACTCCGGCCCCCAGCATTTT
NA,TRBJ2-7,NA,TRBV15,CATSRVGLREQYF,TGTGCCACCAGCAGAGTGGGGCTACGTGAGCAGTACTTC
once,TRBJ1-5,NA,TRBV11-2,CASSYGSNQPQHF,TGTGCCAGCAGCTACGGGTCCAATCAGCCCCAGCATTTT
NA,TRBJ2-7,TRBD2,TRBV6-6,CASRIQAGDEQYF,TGTGCCAGCAGGATCCAGGCGGGGGACGAGCAGTACTTC
NA,TRBJ2-7,TRBD1,TRBV6-5,CASSYSDRVLYEQYF,TGTGCCAGCAGTTATTCCGACAGGGTCCTCTACGAGCAGTACTTC
NA,TRBJ2-2,TRBD2,TRBV7-6,CASSPWLAGSAETGELFF,TGTGCCAGCAGCCCGTGGCTAGCGGGGTCCGCGGAAACCGGGGAGCTGTTTTTT
NA,TRBJ2-3,TRBD2,TRBV10-3,CAISVSSGGGSVTQYF,TGTGCCATCAGTGTATCTAGCGGGGGCGGTTCGGTTACGCAGTATTTT
NA,TRBJ1-2,TRBD1,TRBV19,CASRTDRGLGGYTF,TGTGCCAGTAGGACGGACAGGGGGCTTGGTGGCTACACCTTC
NA,TRBJ1-5,NA,TRBV27,CASSTGWRGNQPQHF,TGTGCCAGCAGTACAGGGTGGCGGGGCAATCAGCCCCAGCATTTT
NA,TRBJ1-1,NA,TRBV27,CASSPIRVKMNTEAFF,TGTGCCAGCAGCCCCATCAGGGTTAAAATGAACACTGAAGCTTTCTTT
NA,TRBJ2-3,NA,TRBV28,CASSFMGRGDTQYF,TGTGCCAGCAGTTTCATGGGGCGCGGAGATACGCAGTATTTT
NA,TRBJ1-2,NA,TRBV3-1/TRBV3-2,CASSPPFPRDNNYGYTF,TGTGCCAGCAGCCCCCCCTTTCCCCGGGACAATAACTATGGCTACACCTTC
NA,TRBJ2-5,TRBD1,TRBV15,CATSRGGQGETQYF,TGTGCCACCAGCAGGGGGGGACAGGGGGAGACCCAGTACTTC
NA,TRBJ2-7,TRBD2,TRBV7-7,CASSPSLADGSYEQYF,TGTGCCAGCAGCCCCTCTCTAGCGGATGGCTCCTACGAGCAGTACTTC
NA,TRBJ2-7,TRBD2,TRBV6-5,CASNEGRGEQYF,TGTGCCAGCAACGAAGGGCGGGGGGAGCAGTACTTC
NA,TRBJ2-7,NA,TRBV5-4,CASSSTGAEQYF,TGTGCCAGCAGCTCGACAGGAGCTGAGCAGTACTTC
NA,TRBJ2-7,TRBD2,TRBV28,CASSFRLAGLEQYF,TGTGCCAGCAGTTTTAGACTAGCAGGACTCGAGCAGTACTTC
NA,TRBJ1-6,NA,TRBV14,CASSQTGYNSPLHF,TGTGCCAGCAGCCAAACAGGGTATAATTCACCCCTCCACTTT
few,TRBJ2-7,TRBD2,TRBV19,CASSMPGLAGGEQYF,TGTGCCAGTAGTATGCCGGGACTAGCGGGTGGCGAGCAGTACTTC
NA,TRBJ2-7,TRBD1,TRBV5-1,CASSLAGQGWSEQYF,TGCGCCAGCAGCTTGGCAGGACAGGGTTGGAGCGAGCAGTACTTC
NA,TRBJ2-6,NA,TRBV27,CASSPLHDSGANVLTF,TGTGCCAGCAGCCCCTTACATGACTCTGGGGCCAACGTCCTGACTTTC